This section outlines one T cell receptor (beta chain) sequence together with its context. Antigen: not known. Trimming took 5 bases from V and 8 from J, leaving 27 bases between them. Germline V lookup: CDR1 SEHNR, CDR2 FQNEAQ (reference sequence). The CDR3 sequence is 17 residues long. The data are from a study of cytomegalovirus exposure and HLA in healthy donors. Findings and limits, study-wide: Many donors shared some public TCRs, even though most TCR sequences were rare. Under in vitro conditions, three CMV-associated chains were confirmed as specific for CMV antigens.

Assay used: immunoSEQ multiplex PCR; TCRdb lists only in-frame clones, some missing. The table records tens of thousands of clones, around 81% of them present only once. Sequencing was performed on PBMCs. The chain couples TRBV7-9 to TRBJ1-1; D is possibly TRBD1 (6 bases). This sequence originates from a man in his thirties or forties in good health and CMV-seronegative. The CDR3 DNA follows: TGTGCCAGCAGCCAGCTCATCTCTTTCTCCGGGGGGCCCGAAGCTTTCTTT. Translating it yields CASSQLISFSGGPEAFF. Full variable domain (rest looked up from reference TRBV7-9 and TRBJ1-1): DTGVSQNPRHKITKRGQNVTFRCDPISEHNRLYWYRQTLGQGPEFLTYFQNEAQLEKSRLLSDRFSAERPKGSFSTLEIQRTEQGDSAMYLCASSQLISFSGGPEAFFGQGTRLTVV.